Following are 20 T cell receptor beta chains from one sample sequenced in a study of shared clonotypes between healthy human individuals. Sequencing was performed with immunoSEQ multiplex PCR; in TCRdb, only in-frame clones are kept and a portion is missing. The data show roughly 2 million clones, 85% to 95% seen once. The specimen was naive CD4+ T cells sorted from blood. Described subset: CD45RA+ positively selected. All receptors derive from a young man in good health.

The chain is built from TRBV6-1 and TRBJ2-1, with D hard to call. The CDR3 has 13 amino acids. V was pared by 2 bases and J by 7 bases, with 9 bases between. Per the germline V gene, CDR1 is MNHNS and CDR2 is SASEGT. CDR3 sequence (DNA): TGTGCCAGCAGTGAATCGACCGTTAATGAGCAGTTCTTC. This gives the protein CASSESTVNEQFF.

The chain employs TRBV18 and TRBJ1-1; 9 nucleotides match TRBD1. V dropped 3 bases and J dropped 0; count of bases not matched to a gene: 5. The CDR3 spans 16 residues. Germline V gene sequence: CDR1 KGHSH, CDR2 LQKENI. The CDR3 protein is CASSPVQGAMNTEAFF. DNA for the CDR3: TGTGCCAGCTCACCCGTACAGGGGGCGATGAACACTGAAGCTTTCTTT.

V and J are TRBV4-3 and TRBJ2-4; 7 bases align to TRBD2. The V segment lost 0 bases and the J segment 1 base; nucleotides outside the gene matches: 12. The length of the CDR3 is 19 residues. The germline CDR1 and CDR2 sequences are LGHNA and YSLEER. The chain's CDR3 is CASSQERTPAGEAKNIQYF. Written as DNA, the CDR3 is TGCGCCAGCAGCCAAGAGAGGACTCCCGCGGGAGAGGCCAAAAACATTCAGTACTTC.

The chain links TRBV7-2 to TRBJ1-4, with D maybe TRBD1 (5 bases). The germline CDR1 and CDR2 sequences are SGHTA and FQGNSA. With 4 bases removed from V and 4 bases from J, the gap between germline ends came to 16 bases. This CDR3 region has 16 residues. CDR3 protein: CASSSRGPPGNEKLFF. As DNA, the CDR3 is TGTGCCAGCAGCTCCCGGGGCCCCCCGGGTAATGAAAAACTGTTTTTT.

This clone was detected only once. This chain joins TRBV28 and TRBJ1-2, with 9 bases aligning to TRBD1. Trimming at V came to 6 bases and at J to 3 bases, leaving 8 bases not matched to a gene. CDR1 and CDR2 (germline): MDHEN, SYDVKM. The CDR3 covers 15 residues. CDR3 residues: CASSRPGTGHYGYTF. The DNA for the CDR3 is TGTGCCAGCAGCCGACCGGGGACAGGGCACTATGGCTACACCTTC.

The chain has TRBV15 and TRBJ2-6; a weak D match, TRBD2 (5 bases). The CDR3 has 16 residues. With 0 bases removed from V and 0 bases from J, the gap between germline ends came to 6 bases. Germline-derived CDR1 and CDR2 are LNHNV and YYDKDF (reference sequence). The CDR3 nucleotides are TGTGCCACCAGCAGAGACGGGGACTCTGGGGCCAACGTCCTGACTTTC. This translates into CATSRDGDSGANVLTF.

The chain's CDR3 is CATSIDRASYGYTF. The CDR3 nucleotides read TGTGCCACCAGCATTGACAGGGCAAGCTATGGCTACACCTTC. The chain carries TRBV15 and TRBJ1-2, with 7 bases fitting TRBD1. The germline V gene encodes CDR1 LNHNV and CDR2 YYDKDF (reference sequence). The trim removed 4 bases at V and 4 bases at J, leaving 6 bases unmatched. The CDR3 totals 14 residues.

This sequence joins TRBV5-6 and TRBJ2-7, with 9 bases matching TRBD2. V dropped 5 bases and J dropped 0; count of bases not matched to a gene: 9. Germline CDR1 reads SGHDT; CDR2 reads YYEEEE. CDR3 length: 16 residues. The chain's CDR3 is CASSWGPAGGSYEQYF. CDR3 DNA sequence: TGTGCCAGCAGTTGGGGCCCAGCGGGAGGCTCCTACGAGCAGTACTTC. Combining the CDR3 with reference TRBV5-6 and TRBJ2-7 gives the whole variable domain DAGVTQSPTHLIKTRGQQVTLRCSPKSGHDTVSWYQQALGQGPQFIFQYYEEEERQRGNFPDRFSGHQFPNYSSELNVNALLLGDSALYLCASSWGPAGGSYEQYFGPGTRLTVT.

The chain carries TRBV7-9 and TRBJ2-7; a weak D match, TRBD1 (7 bases). The CDR3 covers 13 residues. Germline V gene data show CDR1 as SEHNR and CDR2 as FQNEAQ (reference sequence). Trimming removed 2 bases at V and 6 bases at J, with 11 bases between. CDR3 protein: CASSLQGGREQYF. CDR3 DNA sequence: TGTGCCAGCAGCTTACAGGGGGGTCGCGAGCAGTACTTC. Based on the CDR3 plus reference TRBV7-9 and TRBJ2-7, the full variable domain is DTGVSQNPRHKITKRGQNVTFRCDPISEHNRLYWYRQTLGQGPEFLTYFQNEAQLEKSRLLSDRFSAERPKGSFSTLEIQRTEQGDSAMYLCASSLQGGREQYFGPGTRLTVT.

The chain links TRBV6-1 to TRBJ1-2; D remains ambiguous. V was trimmed by 3 bases and J by 4 bases, leaving 9 bases between them. Germline CDR1 MNHNS, CDR2 SASEGT. This CDR3 has 13 residues. For the CDR3, the DNA is TGTGCCAGCAGTGAGCTGGGTGCCTATGGCTACACCTTC. This gives the protein CASSELGAYGYTF.

The chain links TRBV10-3 to TRBJ1-4, with 7 bases aligning to TRBD1. V was pared by 9 bases and J by 6 bases, with 7 bases of the junction left unmatched. The CDR3 extends over 13 amino acids. CDR1 and CDR2 from the germline V gene are ENHRY and SYGVKD. CDR3 region: CAIKQGRDEKLFF. The CDR3 nucleotides are TGTGCCATTAAACAGGGGAGGGATGAAAAACTGTTTTTT.

Details on this clone: A junction end diverges from the germline sequence, so it may reflect a read error. Other DNA sequences of this sample code for an identical CDR3. This chain connects TRBV9 to TRBJ2-5; 7 bases are shared with TRBD1. The CDR3 contains 16 residues. Looked up from germline, CDR1 is SGDLS and CDR2 is YYNGEE. The CDR3 DNA follows: TGCGCCAGCAGCGTAGTGGGAGCAGGGGGTAGGGAGACCCAGTACTTC. Translation gives CASSVVGAGGRETQYF.

The chain employs TRBV5-1 and TRBJ1-1; 8 nucleotides match TRBD1. The CDR3 loop spans 15 amino acids. Looked up from germline, CDR1 is SGHRS and CDR2 is YFSETQ. Trimming took 4 bases from V and 4 from J; bases not matched to a gene: 9. Here the CDR3 DNA reads TGCGCCAGCAGCGGCTCGACAGGGGAGGGCACTGAAGCTTTCTTT. Translation: CASSGSTGEGTEAFF.

The chain employs TRBV7-2 and TRBJ2-3; no firm D call. This CDR3 spans 19 amino acids. Per the germline V gene, CDR1 is SGHTA and CDR2 is FQGNSA. Trimming took 2 bases from V and 2 from J, leaving 23 bases between them. CDR3 amino acids: CASSLLFVSTPDPTDTQYF. For the CDR3, the DNA is TGTGCCAGCAGCTTACTTTTTGTGTCCACCCCGGACCCCACAGATACGCAGTATTTT.

This rearrangement joins TRBV28 to TRBJ1-2; TRBD1 agrees at 9 bases. Germline V gene sequence: CDR1 MDHEN, CDR2 SYDVKM. The CDR3 contains 15 residues. Trimming removed 6 bases from V and 5 bases from J; junction bases left unmatched: 10. This chain's CDR3 is CASSSGQGPFYGYTF. CDR3 DNA: TGTGCCAGCAGCTCCGGACAGGGGCCTTTTTATGGCTACACCTTC.

The chain carries TRBV5-4 and TRBJ2-1; D is unclear. CDR3 length: 12 amino acids. Looked up from germline, CDR1 is SGHNT and CDR2 is YYREEE (reference sequence). The germline V and J ends were trimmed by 9 bases and 7 bases, with 14 bases remaining between them. The CDR3 here is CATRAPSNEQFF. Here the CDR3 DNA reads TGTGCCACCCGGGCCCCCTCGAATGAGCAGTTCTTC.

This clone was detected only once. V gene TRBV10-1 combines with J gene TRBJ2-1, with a possible D match to TRBD1 (6 bases). With 8 bases removed from V and 7 bases from J, the gap between germline ends came to 24 bases. In germline, CDR1 is WNHNN, CDR2 SYGVQD (reference sequence). The CDR3 is 16 residues long. CDR3 protein: CASAKRTQQGLNEQFF. The DNA of the CDR3 is TGCGCCAGCGCCAAGAGAACGCAACAGGGTTTGAATGAGCAGTTCTTC.

The V call is TRBV6-5, the J call TRBJ2-5; D could derive from TRBD1 or TRBD2 (5 bases each). The CDR3 extends over 15 amino acids. Trimming shortened V by 0 bases and J by 3 bases, and 11 bases separated the two germline ends. Germline values: CDR1 MNHEY, CDR2 SVGAGI. The CDR3 sequence: CASSYSWDPKETQYF. Here the CDR3 DNA reads TGTGCCAGCAGTTACTCCTGGGACCCAAAAGAGACCCAGTACTTC.

This clone was detected only a few times. The chain combines TRBV19 with TRBJ1-1; 9 bases fit TRBD1. The CDR3 loop spans 13 amino acids. Unmatched junction bases numbered 3, after V lost 7 bases and J lost 3 bases. CDR1 LNHDA and CDR2 SQIVND come from the germline V gene (reference sequence). The CDR3: CASTNRGHTEAFF. The DNA for the CDR3 is TGTGCCAGTACTAACAGGGGGCACACTGAAGCTTTCTTT. Combining the CDR3 with reference TRBV19 and TRBJ1-1 gives the whole variable domain DGGITQSPKYLFRKEGQNVTLSCEQNLNHDAMYWYRQDPGQGLRLIYYSQIVNDFQKGDIAEGYSVSREKKESFPLTVTSAQKNPTAFYLCASTNRGHTEAFFGQGTRLTVV.

The chain recombines TRBV19 with TRBJ2-3, with D possibly called TRBD1 or TRBD2 (5 bases each). Germline values: CDR1 LNHDA, CDR2 SQIVND (reference sequence). The CDR3 runs to 16 residues. Trimming pared 5 bases from V and 1 base from J, leaving 16 bases between. CDR3 region: CASSSPTGARTDTQYF. The DNA of the CDR3 is TGTGCCAGTAGTTCGCCCACCGGGGCCCGCACAGATACGCAGTATTTT.